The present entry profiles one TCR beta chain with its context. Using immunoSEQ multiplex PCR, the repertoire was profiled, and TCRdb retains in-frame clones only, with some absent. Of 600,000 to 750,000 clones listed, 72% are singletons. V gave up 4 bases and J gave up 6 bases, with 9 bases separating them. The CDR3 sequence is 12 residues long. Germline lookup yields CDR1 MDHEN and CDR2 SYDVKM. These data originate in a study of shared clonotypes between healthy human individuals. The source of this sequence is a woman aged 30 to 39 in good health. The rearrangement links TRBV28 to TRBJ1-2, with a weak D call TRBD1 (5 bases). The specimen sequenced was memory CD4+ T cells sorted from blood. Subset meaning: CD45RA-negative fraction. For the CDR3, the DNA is TGTGCCAGCAGTTCAGGGTGGCATGGCTACACCTTC. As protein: CASSSGWHGYTF.